This T cell receptor beta chain was sequenced for a study of Graves' ophthalmopathy and Graves' hyperthyroidism. At the level of the study: Peripheral blood (taken before any treatment) was collected at initial diagnosis.

The study amplified TCR beta CDR3 regions using RNA transcripts. RT-PCR was first run with HTBI primers, then multiplex PCR in a second round. TCRdb processed the multiplex PCR reads anew with MiXCR; each CDR3 protein has one entry. The data hold roughly 700,000 distinct CDR3 sequences, with 35% to 50% observed a single time. The CDR3 extends over 12 amino acids. Germline CDR1 reads SQVTM; CDR2 reads ANQGSEA. Study-wide points: Ophthalmopathy progression predictions by the model showed nearly 75% specificity and approximately 71% sensitivity.

For donors with ophthalmopathy, the disease showed moderate-to-severe activity, reached CAS ≥3 and NOSPECS ≥4, and had lasted under 3 months. Fresh peripheral blood, 10 ml, was the PBMC source. This clonotype appeared a single time. Its antigen remains unknown. Sequencing input: peripheral blood. This chain connects TRBV29-1 to TRBJ2-7, with 7 positions matching TRBD1. The receptor was isolated from an adult man with Graves' ophthalmopathy. The DNA for the CDR3 is TGCAGTTCCCCTTGGACAGGTGGCGAGCAGTACTTC. This gives the protein CSSPWTGGEQYF.